These 14 T cell receptor beta chains were sequenced from one sample in a study of regulatory T cells in long-lasting Graves disease. The TCR beta library used iRepertoire HTBI primers with Arm-PCR amplification of CDR3. Via MiXCR, TCRdb re-called the multiplex PCR reads, giving one row per CDR3 protein. The sample has 500,000 or so distinct CDR3 sequences; 14% are singletons. Noted time point: newly diagnosed GD, antithyroid drugs for less than 3 months. Construction of the TCR library relied on RNA isolated from PBMCs. This sample was also put to use in a study of T cells in Graves' hyperthyroidism and ophthalmopathy.

The input for sequencing was peripheral blood mononuclear cells (PBMCs), taken at new diagnosis, from a patient treated with antithyroid drugs. The receptors were sampled from a woman between 45 and 60 years old with Graves disease.

The J gene is TRBJ2-2, the V gene TRBV7-9; D might be TRBD1 or TRBD2, each matching 5 bases. The CDR3 consists of 16 residues. Germline lookup yields CDR1 SEHNR and CDR2 FQNEAQ (reference sequence). The V end was cut by 1 base, the J end by 1 base, with 10 bases between. In DNA form, the CDR3 reads TGTGCCAGCAGCTTAGTAGGGACCGAGAACACCGGGGAGCTGTTTTTT. Encoded protein: CASSLVGTENTGELFF.

This clonotype was recorded a few times. This chain uses TRBV10-3 with TRBJ1-1; TRBD1 matches 7 bases. This CDR3 region has 13 residues. Germline trimming cut 7 bases from V and 4 bases from J; bases unmatched to any gene: 6. CDR1 is ENHRY, CDR2 SYGVKD, per germline. The CDR3 sequence: CAITSGGVTEAFF. The CDR3 bases are TGTGCCATCACGTCAGGGGGGGTCACTGAAGCTTTCTTT.

The V gene is TRBV14, the J gene TRBJ2-5; maybe TRBD2 (5 bases). With 1 base removed from V and 0 bases from J, the gap between germline ends came to 9 bases. CDR1 and CDR2 (germline): SGHDN, FVKESK. This CDR3 contains 15 residues. The CDR3 reads CASSQGTPYQETQYF. The CDR3 nucleotides are TGTGCCAGCAGCCAAGGGACTCCGTACCAAGAGACCCAGTACTTC.

This clonotype has ten or more counts. J is TRBJ2-1 and V is TRBV3-1; 12 bases are shared with TRBD2. The ends lost 6 bases at V and 7 bases at J; junction bases unmatched: 7. The germline V gene encodes CDR1 LGHDT and CDR2 YNNKEL (reference sequence). This CDR3 is 15 amino acids long. The CDR3 bases are TGTGCCAGCAGGCCCTCTAGCGGGAGGGCAAATGAGCAGTTCTTC. This encodes CASRPSSGRANEQFF.

This clonotype was seen ten or more times. The chain joins TRBV19 to TRBJ2-7; 11 bases align to TRBD2. The CDR3 runs 15 residues. V trimming: 2 bases; J trimming: 2 bases; junction bases outside the gene matches: 2. Germline V gene sequence: CDR1 LNHDA, CDR2 SQIVND (reference sequence). The CDR3 DNA follows: TGTGCCAGTAGTATACTAGCGGGAGGTCCCTACGAGCAGTACTTC. Its protein is CASSILAGGPYEQYF. Full variable domain (outside the CDR3, taken from reference TRBV19 and TRBJ2-7): DGGITQSPKYLFRKEGQNVTLSCEQNLNHDAMYWYRQDPGQGLRLIYYSQIVNDFQKGDIAEGYSVSREKKESFPLTVTSAQKNPTAFYLCASSILAGGPYEQYFGPGTRLTVT.

This clonotype occurred many times. V is TRBV27 and J is TRBJ2-1; 12 bases map to TRBD2. CDR1 and CDR2 from the germline V gene are MNHEY and SMNVEV (reference sequence). The CDR3 runs 15 residues. The junction had 4 bases not matched to a gene; V was cut back by 3 bases and J by 7 bases. CDR3 in amino acids: CASSFQLAGGNEQFF. The CDR3 DNA is TGTGCCAGCAGTTTCCAACTAGCGGGAGGAAATGAGCAGTTCTTC.

Details on this clonotype: A single base is all that separates this from a far larger clone, so a read error is likely. The chain recombines TRBV2 with TRBJ2-1, with 10 bases identical to TRBD2. Near its end, the DNA agrees better with TRBJ2-5, so the J call may be wrong. The germline CDR1 and CDR2 sequences are SNHLY and FYNNEI. The length of the CDR3 is 16 residues. In DNA form, the CDR3 reads TGTGCCAGCAGAGCAAGACCAGCGGGAGGGGAAGAGACCCAGTACTTC. It codes for CASRARPAGGEETQYF.

This clonotype occurred many times. The chain employs TRBV28 and TRBJ2-7; D is unclear. The V gene's germline CDR1 is MDHEN and CDR2 SYDVKM. The CDR3 spans 12 residues. The germline V and J ends were trimmed by 10 bases and 0 bases, with 10 bases remaining between them. The CDR3 coding sequence is TGTGCCACTGAGACAAACTCCTACGAGCAGTACTTC. It codes for CATETNSYEQYF.

In its sample, this clonotype was seen many times. The genes are TRBV7-3 and TRBJ1-5; D is ambiguous. Germline V lookup: CDR1 SGHTA, CDR2 FQGTGA. Trimming took off 5 bases at V and 0 bases at J, with 11 bases between the two ends. The CDR3 consists of 15 residues. CDR3 protein: CASSPTSDSNQPQHF. Here the CDR3 DNA reads TGTGCCAGCAGCCCGACGTCGGATAGCAATCAGCCCCAGCATTTT.

To note about this clonotype: This likely traces to a read error, being one base from a far larger clone. The V gene is TRBV28, the J gene TRBJ2-7; 12 positions agree with TRBD2. Germline CDR1 MDHEN, CDR2 SYDVKM. The junction had 8 bases not matched to a gene; V was cut back by 8 bases and J by 6 bases. The CDR3 covers 14 residues. The CDR3 region is CASAPPGLAGEQYF. The CDR3 coding sequence is TGTGCCAGCGCACCACCGGGACTAGCGGGCGAGCAGTACTTC.

This chain connects TRBV20-1 to TRBJ1-5, with 7 bases lining up with TRBD1. V trimming: 6 bases; J trimming: 3 bases; junction bases outside the gene matches: 5. The CDR3 runs to 13 residues. Per germline, CDR1 DFQATT and CDR2 SNEGSKA (reference sequence). CDR3 sequence (DNA): TGCAGTGCGCGAAGGGGGCACAATCAGCCCCAGCATTTT. Translated, it gives CSARRGHNQPQHF.

This clonotype occurred a few times. The chain is built from TRBV7-9 and TRBJ2-3; D ambiguous. CDR1 is SEHNR and CDR2 is FQNEAQ in the germline V gene (reference sequence). This CDR3 region has 15 residues. Trimming removed 5 bases at V and 1 base at J, with 13 bases between. CDR3 bases: TGTGCCAGCAGCCGACTCAGAAGGGGCACAGATACGCAGTATTTT. Its translation: CASSRLRRGTDTQYF. The complete variable domain, with remaining parts taken from reference TRBV7-9 and TRBJ2-3, reads DTGVSQNPRHKITKRGQNVTFRCDPISEHNRLYWYRQTLGQGPEFLTYFQNEAQLEKSRLLSDRFSAERPKGSFSTLEIQRTEQGDSAMYLCASSRLRRGTDTQYFGPGTRLTVL.

This clonotype was detected many times. This CDR3 reads CASSYGVWPTPHEQYF. CDR3 coding DNA: TGTGCCAGCAGTTACGGTGTCTGGCCCACCCCGCACGAGCAGTACTTC. This rearrangement joins TRBV6-2 or TRBV6-3 to TRBJ2-7; D is unresolved. Trimming left V 2 bases short and J 5 bases short, with 19 bases between. The CDR3 extends over 16 amino acids. Germline-derived CDR1 and CDR2 are MNHEY and SVGEGT.

This clonotype was counted a few times. J is TRBJ2-1 and V is TRBV29-1; D is ambiguous. The CDR3 is made up of 14 amino acids. The germline CDR1 and CDR2 sequences are SQVTM and ANQGSEA. Trimming cost V 3 bases and J 2 bases, with 11 bases left between them. DNA of the CDR3: TGCAGCGTTGAGACGCGGTTGACCTACAATGAGCAGTTCTTC. It codes for CSVETRLTYNEQFF.